This note documents a single T cell receptor (beta chain) sequence. Its cognate antigen is unknown. The ends were cut back, 2 bases at V and 10 bases at J, with 11 bases in the middle. This CDR3 contains 12 residues. CDR1 MGHDK and CDR2 SYGVNS come from the germline V gene. This sample is drawn from a study of regulatory T cells in long-lasting Graves disease. The study's findings and limits: Persistent disease preferred TRBV28, TRBJ1-2 and TRBJ2-5. Less diverse TCR repertoires were seen in persistent Graves' patients than in newly diagnosed ones.

According to the study, TCR beta libraries were built with iRepertoire HTBI primers and CDR3-region Arm-PCR. TCRdb reprocessed the multiplex PCR reads with MiXCR, giving one entry per CDR3 protein. The repertoire has fewer than 550,000 distinct CDR3 sequences, approximately 21% of them found once; the top ten carry approximately 6.4%. The time point: persistent/refractory GD, antithyroid drugs over 5 years with positive TRAb. Researchers made the TCR library from RNA that was extracted from PBMCs. This sample comprised peripheral blood mononuclear cells (PBMCs), obtained when the disease was refractory, from a patient treated with antithyroid drugs. The receptor comes from a female donor with Graves disease. The J gene is TRBJ1-1, the V gene TRBV25-1, with D possibly being TRBD1 (5 bases). CDR3 protein: CASSEVTGVAFF. CDR3 DNA sequence: TGTGCCAGCAGTGAAGTCACGGGGGTAGCTTTCTTT.